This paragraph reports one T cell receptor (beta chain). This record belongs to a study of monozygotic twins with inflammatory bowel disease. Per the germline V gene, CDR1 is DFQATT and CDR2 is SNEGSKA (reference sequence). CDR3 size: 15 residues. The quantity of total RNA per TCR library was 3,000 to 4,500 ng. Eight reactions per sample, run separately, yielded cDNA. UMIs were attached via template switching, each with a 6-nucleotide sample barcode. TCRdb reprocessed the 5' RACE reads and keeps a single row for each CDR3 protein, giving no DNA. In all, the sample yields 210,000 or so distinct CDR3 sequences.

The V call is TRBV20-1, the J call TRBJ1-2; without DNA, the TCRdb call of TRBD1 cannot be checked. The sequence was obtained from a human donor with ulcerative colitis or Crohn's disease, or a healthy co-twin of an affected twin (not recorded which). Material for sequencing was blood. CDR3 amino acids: CSARDPQGSSYGYTF.